This TCR beta chain was obtained from a study of T cell responses to AZD1222 COVID-19 vaccine. Notes on the study in general: Reports indicate that nearly half of spike-specific TCRs are directed at unmutated variant regions.

The V and J ends lost 5 bases and 3 bases respectively, with 14 bases between them. CDR1 is MDHEN and CDR2 is SYDVKM in the germline V gene. This CDR3 contains 14 residues. As to this clone: Antigen unknown.

Assay: immunoSEQ multiplex PCR; the TCRdb copy retains only in-frame clones and omits some. The sample carries approximately 200,000 clones, roughly 94% recorded once. This rearrangement joins TRBV28 to TRBJ2-7; D assignment may be TRBD1 or TRBD2 (5 bases each). The material sequenced was peripheral blood, taken 28 days after the second dose of the MenACWY control vaccine. This sequence was found in an adult who received the MenACWY meningococcal vaccine as a control. As DNA, the CDR3 is TGTGCCAGCAGTCCATTGCTGGGACGCTACGAGCAGTACTTC. Amino acid sequence: CASSPLLGRYEQYF. Full variable domain (rest looked up from reference TRBV28 and TRBJ2-7): DVKVTQSSRYLVKRTGEKVFLECVQDMDHENMFWYRQDPGLGLRLIYFSYDVKMKEKGDIPEGYSVSREKKERFSLILESASTNQTSMYLCASSPLLGRYEQYFGPGTRLTVT.